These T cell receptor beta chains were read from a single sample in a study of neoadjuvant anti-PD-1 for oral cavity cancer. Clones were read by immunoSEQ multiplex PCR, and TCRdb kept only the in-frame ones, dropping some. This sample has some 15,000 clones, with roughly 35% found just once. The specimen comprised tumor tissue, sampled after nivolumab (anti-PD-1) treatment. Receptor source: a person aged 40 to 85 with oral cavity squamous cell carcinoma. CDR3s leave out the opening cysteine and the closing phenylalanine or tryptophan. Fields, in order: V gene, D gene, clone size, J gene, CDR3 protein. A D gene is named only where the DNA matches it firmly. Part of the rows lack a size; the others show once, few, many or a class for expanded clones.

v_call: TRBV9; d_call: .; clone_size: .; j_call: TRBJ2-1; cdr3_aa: ASSQAGVLSSYNEQF
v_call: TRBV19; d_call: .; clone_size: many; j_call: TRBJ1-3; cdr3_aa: ASSSSRGVSGNTIY
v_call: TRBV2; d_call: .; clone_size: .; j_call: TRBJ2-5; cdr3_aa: ASSSQGAKTQY
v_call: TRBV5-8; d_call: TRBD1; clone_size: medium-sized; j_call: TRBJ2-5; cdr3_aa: ASSLDRGATQY
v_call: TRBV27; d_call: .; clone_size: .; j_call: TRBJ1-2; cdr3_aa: ATLDPPWGYT
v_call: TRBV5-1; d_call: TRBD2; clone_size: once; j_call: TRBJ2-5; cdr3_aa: ASSWGTSGAKETQY
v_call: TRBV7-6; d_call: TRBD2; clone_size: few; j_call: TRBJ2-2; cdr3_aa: ASSLIGGSNTGELF
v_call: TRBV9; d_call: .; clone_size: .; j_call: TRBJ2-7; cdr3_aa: ASSVGGGRGEQY
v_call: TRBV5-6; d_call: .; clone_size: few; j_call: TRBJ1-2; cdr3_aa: ASSLVASRAS
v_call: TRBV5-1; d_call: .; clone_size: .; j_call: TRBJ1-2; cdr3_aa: ASSTGRASNYGYT
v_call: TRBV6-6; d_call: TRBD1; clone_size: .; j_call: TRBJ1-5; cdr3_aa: ASSSGTGNQPQH
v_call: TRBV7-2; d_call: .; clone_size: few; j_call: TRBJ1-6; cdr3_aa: ASSLGRQAESPLH
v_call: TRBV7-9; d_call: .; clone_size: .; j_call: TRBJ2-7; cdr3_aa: ASSLAGRGSSYEQY
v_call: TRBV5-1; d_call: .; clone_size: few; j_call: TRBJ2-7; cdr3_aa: ASSSGRHGKQY
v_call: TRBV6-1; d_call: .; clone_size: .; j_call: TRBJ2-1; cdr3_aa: ASSAQGRNEQF
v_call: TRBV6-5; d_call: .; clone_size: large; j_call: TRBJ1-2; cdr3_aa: ASSEWAGRDGYT
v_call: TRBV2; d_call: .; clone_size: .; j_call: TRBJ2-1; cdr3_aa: ASSEGFYSHNEQF
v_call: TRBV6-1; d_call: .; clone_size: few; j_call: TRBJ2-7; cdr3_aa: ASRISYEQY
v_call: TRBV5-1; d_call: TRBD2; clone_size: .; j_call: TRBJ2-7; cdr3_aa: ASRRTGGYEQY
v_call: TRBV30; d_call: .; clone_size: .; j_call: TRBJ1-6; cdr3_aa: AWSVSVSYSPLH
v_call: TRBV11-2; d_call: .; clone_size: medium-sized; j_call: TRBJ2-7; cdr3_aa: ASSLGQAHGEQY
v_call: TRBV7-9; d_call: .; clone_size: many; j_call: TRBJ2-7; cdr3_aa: ASSLDGPYEQY
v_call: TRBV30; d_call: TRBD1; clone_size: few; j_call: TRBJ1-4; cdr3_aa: AWSGGPNEKLF